Shown below are 16 T cell receptor beta chains from a single sample sequenced in a study of T cell responses to AZD1222 COVID-19 vaccine. Data came from immunoSEQ multiplex PCR; TCRdb stores just in-frame clones and leaves some out. This table holds 85,000 to 90,000 clones, about 90% found once. Here the sequenced sample was peripheral blood, taken on day 0 of MenACWY control vaccination. Receptors originate from an adult in good health.

The gene calls are TRBV2 and TRBJ1-3; the D gene is possibly TRBD1 (5 bases). The CDR3 runs 14 residues. The V end was cut by 3 bases, the J end by 5 bases, with 11 bases between. Germline loops: CDR1 SNHLY, CDR2 FYNNEI. CDR3 loop: CASSEGGYRNTIYF. CDR3 DNA: TGTGCCAGCAGTGAGGGGGGATACCGAAACACCATATATTTT.

CDR3 bases: TGTGCCAGCAGCAGCGGAGGAGACACCGGGGAGCTGTTTTTT. This translates into CASSSGGDTGELFF. The chain uses TRBV5-4 and TRBJ2-2; tentatively, D is TRBD2 (5 bases). V lost 4 bases to trimming and J lost 3 bases, with 10 bases between them. The CDR3 extends over 14 amino acids. The germline V gene has CDR1 SGHNT and CDR2 YYREEE (reference sequence).

This chain links TRBV4-2 with TRBJ2-3, with 8 bases fitting TRBD1. CDR1 LGHNA and CDR2 YNFKEQ come from the germline V gene. CDR3 length: 16 amino acids. J was trimmed by 4 bases and V by 0 bases; bases with no gene match: 6. CDR3 in amino acids: CASSQDFGQGPDTQYF. CDR3 in DNA: TGTGCCAGCAGCCAAGATTTTGGACAGGGACCAGATACGCAGTATTTT.

V gene TRBV2 combines with J gene TRBJ1-5; the D gene is possibly TRBD1 (5 bases). This CDR3 is built from 14 residues. The germline CDR1 and CDR2 sequences are SNHLY and FYNNEI. Between the trimmed V and J ends, which lost 8 bases and 1 base, there was a span of 12 bases. CDR3 nucleotide sequence: TGTGCCAGCTCACAGGACGGGAGCAATCAGCCCCAGCATTTT. Translated, it gives CASSQDGSNQPQHF.

The chain combines TRBV19 with TRBJ2-7; weak D call: TRBD2 (5 bases). This CDR3 region has 15 residues. Between the trimmed V and J ends, which lost 3 bases and 2 bases, there was a span of 14 bases. Germline V gene data show CDR1 as LNHDA and CDR2 as SQIVND (reference sequence). Here the CDR3 reads CASSIGGVTPYEQYF. CDR3 sequence (DNA): TGTGCCAGTAGTATTGGAGGTGTGACTCCCTACGAGCAGTACTTC.

The chain is built from TRBV9 and TRBJ1-3, with D uncertain. From germline, CDR1 is SGDLS and CDR2 YYNGEE. This CDR3 contains 14 residues. Trimming left V 3 bases short and J 2 bases short, with 9 bases between. CDR3 amino acids: CASSGTVAGNTIYF. The DNA of the CDR3 is TGTGCCAGCAGCGGGACCGTGGCTGGAAACACCATATATTTT. The full variable domain, with the rest looked up from reference TRBV9 and TRBJ1-3, is DSGVTQTPKHLITATGQRVTLRCSPRSGDLSVYWYQQSLDQGLQFLIQYYNGEERAKGNILERFSAQQFPDLHSELNLSSLELGDSALYFCASSGTVAGNTIYFGEGSWLTVV.

V and J are TRBV6-5 and TRBJ1-5; 9 bases agree with TRBD1. The CDR3 has 15 residues. Germline V gene sequence: CDR1 MNHEY, CDR2 SVGAGI. V lost 6 bases and J lost 3; bases outside the gene matches: 6. This CDR3 reads CASRGGQGTNQPQHF. CDR3 nucleotides: TGTGCCAGCAGGGGGGGACAGGGTACCAATCAGCCCCAGCATTTT.

This chain connects TRBV3-1 (or the pseudogene TRBV3-2) to TRBJ2-1, with TRBD2 matching over 7 bases. The CDR3 sequence is 15 residues long. CDR1 and CDR2 (germline): LGHDT, YNNKEL (reference sequence). With 4 bases clipped from V and 4 bases from J, the junction kept 7 bases outside the gene matches. The CDR3 DNA is TGTGCCAGCAGCCTCCAGCGGGGCCGATACAATGAGCAGTTCTTC. This encodes CASSLQRGRYNEQFF.

The chain recombines TRBV6-2 or TRBV6-3 with TRBJ1-5, with 10 bases identical to TRBD1. The length of the CDR3 is 15 residues. Per germline, CDR1 MNHEY and CDR2 SVGEGT. The junction had 13 bases not matched to a gene; V was cut back by 6 bases and J by 11 bases. The CDR3 reads CASSPKDRGLVAQHF. The CDR3 DNA reads TGTGCCAGCAGCCCGAAGGACAGGGGGTTAGTAGCCCAGCATTTT.

This clone was observed once. The genes are TRBV28 and TRBJ1-2; the match to TRBD1 covers 7 bases. With 5 bases clipped from V and 5 bases from J, the junction kept 8 bases outside the gene matches. Germline CDR1 is MDHEN and CDR2 is SYDVKM. The CDR3 is 14 residues long. CDR3 coding DNA: TGTGCCAGCAGTATACTACAGGGGAATTATGGCTACACCTTC. It is translated as CASSILQGNYGYTF.

The chain couples TRBV30 to TRBJ2-6, with D possibly TRBD1 on 6 matching bases. The CDR3 sequence is 16 residues long. CDR1 and CDR2 (germline): GTSNPN, SVGIG (reference sequence). V lost 2 bases to trimming and J lost 0 bases, with 11 bases between them. The CDR3 DNA is TGTGCCTGGAGTACCCCGACAGGCTCTGGGGCCAACGTCCTGACTTTC. It codes for CAWSTPTGSGANVLTF. Variable domain in full (rest from reference TRBV30 and TRBJ2-6): SQTIHQWPATLVQPVGSPLSLECTVEGTSNPNLYWYRQAAGRGLQLLFYSVGIGQISSEVPQNLSASRPQDRQFILSSKKLLLSDSGFYLCAWSTPTGSGANVLTFGAGSRLTVL.

The rearrangement links TRBV14 to TRBJ2-3; unclear D gene. Germline values: CDR1 SGHDN, CDR2 FVKESK. The CDR3 is 15 amino acids. V gave up 0 bases and J gave up 4 bases, with 11 bases separating them. The CDR3 DNA follows: TGTGCCAGCAGCCAAGATTTGGCAGGTCCAGATACGCAGTATTTT. It translates to CASSQDLAGPDTQYF. The full variable domain, completed using reference TRBV14 and TRBJ2-3, is EAGVTQFPSHSVIEKGQTVTLRCDPISGHDNLYWYRRVMGKEIKFLLHFVKESKQDESGMPNNRFLAERTGGTYSTLKVQPAELEDSGVYFCASSQDLAGPDTQYFGPGTRLTVL.

This CDR3 is CASSGGSGNTIYF. CDR3 DNA: TGTGCCAGCTCAGGCGGGTCTGGAAACACCATATATTTT. The V and J genes are TRBV18 and TRBJ1-3; no clear D gene. Trimming shortened V by 5 bases and J by 1 base, and 6 bases separated the two germline ends. Germline V gives CDR1 KGHSH, CDR2 LQKENI. The CDR3 has 13 residues.

The chain couples TRBV19 to TRBJ1-5; 8 bases are shared with TRBD1. Trimming at V came to 7 bases and at J to 4 bases, leaving 9 bases not matched to a gene. The CDR3 sequence is 15 residues long. The germline V gene has CDR1 LNHDA and CDR2 SQIVND (reference sequence). DNA of the CDR3: TGTGCCAGTATCTTAAGACAGGGGCTGAATCAGCCCCAGCATTTT. Its translation: CASILRQGLNQPQHF. Variable domain in full (rest from reference TRBV19 and TRBJ1-5): DGGITQSPKYLFRKEGQNVTLSCEQNLNHDAMYWYRQDPGQGLRLIYYSQIVNDFQKGDIAEGYSVSREKKESFPLTVTSAQKNPTAFYLCASILRQGLNQPQHFGDGTRLSIL.

The chain recombines TRBV19 with TRBJ1-2; unclear D gene. The V gene lost 2 bases and the J gene lost 14 bases, with 12 bases spanning the gap. Germline lookup yields CDR1 LNHDA and CDR2 SQIVND (reference sequence). This CDR3 is built from 11 residues. CDR3 amino acids: CASSILGQSTF. In DNA, the CDR3 is TGTGCCAGTAGTATACTAGGTCAGTCGACCTTC.

This clone was found once. The chain recombines TRBV29-1 with TRBJ2-1, with TRBD2 matching over 9 bases. CDR3 size: 17 residues. Trimming at V came to 3 bases and at J to 2 bases, leaving 11 bases not matched to a gene. Germline V gene sequence: CDR1 SQVTM, CDR2 ANQGSEA. CDR3 loop: CSVDTVGSGGAYNEQFF. The CDR3 DNA follows: TGCAGCGTTGACACGGTCGGTAGCGGGGGCGCCTACAATGAGCAGTTCTTC.